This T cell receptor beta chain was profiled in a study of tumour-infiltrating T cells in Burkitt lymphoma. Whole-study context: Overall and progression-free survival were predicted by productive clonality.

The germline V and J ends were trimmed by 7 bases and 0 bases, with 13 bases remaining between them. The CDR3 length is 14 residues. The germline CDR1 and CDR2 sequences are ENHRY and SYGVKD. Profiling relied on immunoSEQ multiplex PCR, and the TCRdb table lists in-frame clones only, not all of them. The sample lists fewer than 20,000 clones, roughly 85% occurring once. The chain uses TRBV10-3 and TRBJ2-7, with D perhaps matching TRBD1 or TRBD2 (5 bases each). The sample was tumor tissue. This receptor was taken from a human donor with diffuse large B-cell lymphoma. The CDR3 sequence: CAIKGTAGSYEQYF. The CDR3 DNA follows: TGTGCCATCAAGGGGACGGCCGGCTCCTACGAGCAGTACTTC.